The TCR beta chain under discussion was sequenced for a study of blood T cell repertoires in COVID-19. The CDR3 consists of 17 residues. Germline lookup yields CDR1 LGHDT and CDR2 YNNKEL (reference sequence). V lost 1 base and J lost 5; bases outside the gene matches: 7. Measured with immunoSEQ multiplex PCR; TCRdb has only the in-frame clones, and not every one. The repertoire includes 250,000 to 350,000 clones, approximately 91% of them detected once, and 12% sits in the top ten. The receptor comes from a woman aged 55-69 years with acute or convalescent COVID-19. The chain employs TRBV3-1 (or the pseudogene TRBV3-2) and TRBJ2-4, with 11 positions matching TRBD2. Sequencing input: peripheral blood. The CDR3 reads CASSQGLAGGSQNIQYF. The CDR3 DNA is TGTGCCAGCAGCCAAGGGCTAGCGGGAGGCTCTCAAAACATTCAGTACTTC.